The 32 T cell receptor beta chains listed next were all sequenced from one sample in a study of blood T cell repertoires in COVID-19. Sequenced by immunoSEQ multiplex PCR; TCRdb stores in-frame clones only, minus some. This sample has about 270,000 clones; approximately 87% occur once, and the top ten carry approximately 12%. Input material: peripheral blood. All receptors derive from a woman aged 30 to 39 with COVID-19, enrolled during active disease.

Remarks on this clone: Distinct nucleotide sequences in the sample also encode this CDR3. The CDR3 sequence is CASSRDRGYEQYF. The DNA for the CDR3 is TGTGCCAGTAGCCGGGACAGGGGTTACGAGCAGTACTTC. This sequence joins TRBV19 and TRBJ2-7; TRBD1 matches 10 bases. V trimming: 6 bases; J trimming: 4 bases; junction bases outside the gene matches: 3. Looked up from germline, CDR1 is LNHDA and CDR2 is SQIVND (reference sequence). The CDR3 has 13 amino acids.

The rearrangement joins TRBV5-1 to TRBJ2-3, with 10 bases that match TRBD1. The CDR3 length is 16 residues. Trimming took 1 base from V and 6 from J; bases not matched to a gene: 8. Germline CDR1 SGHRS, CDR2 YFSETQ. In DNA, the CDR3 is TGCGCCAGCAGCTTGATGGGACAGGGGAGGAGGGATACGCAGTATTTT. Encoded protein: CASSLMGQGRRDTQYF.

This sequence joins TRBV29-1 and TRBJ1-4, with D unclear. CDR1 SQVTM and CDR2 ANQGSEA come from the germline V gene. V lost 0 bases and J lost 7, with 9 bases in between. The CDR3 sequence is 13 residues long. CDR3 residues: CSVEDFEGEKLFF. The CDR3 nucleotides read TGCAGCGTTGAAGATTTCGAGGGTGAAAAACTGTTTTTT.

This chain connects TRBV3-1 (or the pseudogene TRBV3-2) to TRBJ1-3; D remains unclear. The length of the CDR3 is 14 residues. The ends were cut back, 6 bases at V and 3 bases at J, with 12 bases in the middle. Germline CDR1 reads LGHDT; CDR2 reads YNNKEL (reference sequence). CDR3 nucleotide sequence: TGTGCCAGCAGTCCTTCGTCGGTTGGAAACACCATATATTTT. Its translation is CASSPSSVGNTIYF.

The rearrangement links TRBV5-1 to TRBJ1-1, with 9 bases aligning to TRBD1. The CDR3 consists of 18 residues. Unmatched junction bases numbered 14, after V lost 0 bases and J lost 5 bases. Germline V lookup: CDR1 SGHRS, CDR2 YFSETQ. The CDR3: CASSLGIRTGADQTEAFF. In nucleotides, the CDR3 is TGCGCCAGCAGCTTGGGAATTCGGACAGGGGCCGACCAAACTGAAGCTTTCTTT.

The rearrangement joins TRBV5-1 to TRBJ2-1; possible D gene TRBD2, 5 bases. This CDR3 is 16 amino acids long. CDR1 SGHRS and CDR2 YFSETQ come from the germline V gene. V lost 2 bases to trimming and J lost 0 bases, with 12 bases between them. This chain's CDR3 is CASSFEGLASYNEQFF. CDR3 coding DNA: TGCGCCAGCAGCTTTGAGGGTTTAGCCTCCTACAATGAGCAGTTCTTC.

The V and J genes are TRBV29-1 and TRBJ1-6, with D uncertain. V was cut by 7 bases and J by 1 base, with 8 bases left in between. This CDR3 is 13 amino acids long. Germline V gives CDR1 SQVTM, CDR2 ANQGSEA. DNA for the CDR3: TGCAGCGCACGGGAATCCTATAATTCACCCCTCCACTTT. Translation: CSARESYNSPLHF. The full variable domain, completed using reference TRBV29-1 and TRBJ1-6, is SAVISQKPSRDICQRGTSLTIQCQVDSQVTMMFWYRQQPGQSLTLIATANQGSEATYESGFVIDKFPISRPNLTFSTLTVSNMSPEDSSIYLCSARESYNSPLHFGNGTRLTVT.

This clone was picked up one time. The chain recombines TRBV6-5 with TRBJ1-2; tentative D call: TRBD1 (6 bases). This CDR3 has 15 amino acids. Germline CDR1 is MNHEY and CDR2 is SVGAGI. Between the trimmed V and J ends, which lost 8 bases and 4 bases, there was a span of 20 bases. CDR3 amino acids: CASFAWGGAGYGYTF. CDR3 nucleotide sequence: TGTGCCAGCTTCGCCTGGGGGGGCGCAGGCTATGGCTACACCTTC.

The CDR3 DNA is TGTGCAAGTCGCTTACACAGGGACCACGAGCAGTACTTC. This translates into CASRLHRDHEQYF. V is TRBV12-2 and J is TRBJ2-7; TRBD1, the D gene given by the table, was not confirmed from the DNA. TRBV12-2 is a pseudogene segment. The CDR3 length is 13 residues.

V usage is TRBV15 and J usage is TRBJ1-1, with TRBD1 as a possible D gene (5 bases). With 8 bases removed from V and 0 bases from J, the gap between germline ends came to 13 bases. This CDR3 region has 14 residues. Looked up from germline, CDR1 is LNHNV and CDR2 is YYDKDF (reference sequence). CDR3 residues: CATSFGGMNTEAFF. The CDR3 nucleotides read TGTGCCACCTCCTTCGGGGGAATGAACACTGAAGCTTTCTTT.

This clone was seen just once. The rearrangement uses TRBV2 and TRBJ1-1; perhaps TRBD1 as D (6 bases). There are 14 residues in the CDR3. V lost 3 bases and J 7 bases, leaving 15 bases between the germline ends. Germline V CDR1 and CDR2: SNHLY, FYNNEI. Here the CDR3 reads CASSEDWGQVEAFF. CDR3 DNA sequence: TGTGCCAGCAGTGAGGATTGGGGGCAAGTTGAAGCTTTCTTT.

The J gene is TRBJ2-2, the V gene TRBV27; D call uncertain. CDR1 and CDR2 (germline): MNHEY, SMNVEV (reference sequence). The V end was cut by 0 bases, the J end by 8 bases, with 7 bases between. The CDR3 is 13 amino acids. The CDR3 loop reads CASSLSLVGELFF. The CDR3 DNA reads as TGTGCCAGCAGTTTATCCCTTGTAGGGGAGCTGTTTTTT.

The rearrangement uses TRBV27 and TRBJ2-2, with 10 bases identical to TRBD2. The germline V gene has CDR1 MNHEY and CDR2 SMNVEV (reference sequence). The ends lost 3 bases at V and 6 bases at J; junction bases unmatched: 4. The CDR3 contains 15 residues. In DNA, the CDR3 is TGTGCCAGCAGTTTCAGCGGGGGGGCCCCCGGGGAGCTGTTTTTT. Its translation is CASSFSGGAPGELFF.

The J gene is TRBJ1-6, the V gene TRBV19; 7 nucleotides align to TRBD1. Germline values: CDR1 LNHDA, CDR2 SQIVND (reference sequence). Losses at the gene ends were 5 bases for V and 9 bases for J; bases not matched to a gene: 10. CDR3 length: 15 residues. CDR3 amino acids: CASSFGTDYPSPLHF. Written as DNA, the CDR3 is TGTGCCAGTAGTTTTGGGACAGACTACCCTTCACCCCTCCACTTT.

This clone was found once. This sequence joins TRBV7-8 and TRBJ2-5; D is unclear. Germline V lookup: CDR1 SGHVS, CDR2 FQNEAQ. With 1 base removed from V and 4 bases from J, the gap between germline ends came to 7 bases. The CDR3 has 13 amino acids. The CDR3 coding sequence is TGTGCCAGCAGCTTAGGAGTCGGAGAGACCCAGTACTTC. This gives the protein CASSLGVGETQYF.

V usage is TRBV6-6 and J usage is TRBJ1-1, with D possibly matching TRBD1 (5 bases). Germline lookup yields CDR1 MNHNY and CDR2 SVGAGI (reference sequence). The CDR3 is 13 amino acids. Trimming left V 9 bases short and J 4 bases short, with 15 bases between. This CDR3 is CASTIGGGTEAFF. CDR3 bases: TGTGCCAGTACTATCGGGGGGGGCACTGAAGCTTTCTTT.

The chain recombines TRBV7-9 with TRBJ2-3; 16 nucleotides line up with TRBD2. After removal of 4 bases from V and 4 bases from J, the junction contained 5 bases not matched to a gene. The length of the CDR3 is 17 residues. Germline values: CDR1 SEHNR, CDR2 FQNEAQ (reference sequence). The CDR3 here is CASSWGLAGGPSDTQYF. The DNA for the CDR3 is TGTGCCAGCAGCTGGGGACTAGCGGGGGGGCCGTCAGATACGCAGTATTTT.

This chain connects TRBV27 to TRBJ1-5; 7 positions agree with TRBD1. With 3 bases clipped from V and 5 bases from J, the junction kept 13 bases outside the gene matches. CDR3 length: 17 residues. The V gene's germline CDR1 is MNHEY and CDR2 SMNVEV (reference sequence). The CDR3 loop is CASSFSASGQADQPQHF. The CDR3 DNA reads TGTGCCAGCAGTTTTTCCGCCTCAGGACAGGCGGATCAGCCCCAGCATTTT.

The CDR3 spells CASSEALGHTEAFF. The CDR3 DNA reads TGTGCCAGCAGTGAAGCGCTTGGCCACACTGAAGCTTTCTTT. This chain connects TRBV6-1 to TRBJ1-1; no clear D gene. The ends were cut back, 0 bases at V and 3 bases at J, with 8 bases in the middle. This CDR3 has 14 residues. Germline V CDR1 and CDR2: MNHNS, SASEGT.

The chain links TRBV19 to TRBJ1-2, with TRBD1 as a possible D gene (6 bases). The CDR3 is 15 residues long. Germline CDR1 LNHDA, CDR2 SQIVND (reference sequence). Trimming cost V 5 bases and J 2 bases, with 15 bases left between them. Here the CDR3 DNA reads TGTGCCAGTAGTTCTCCCCGACAGGCCAACTATGGCTACACCTTC. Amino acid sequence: CASSSPRQANYGYTF.

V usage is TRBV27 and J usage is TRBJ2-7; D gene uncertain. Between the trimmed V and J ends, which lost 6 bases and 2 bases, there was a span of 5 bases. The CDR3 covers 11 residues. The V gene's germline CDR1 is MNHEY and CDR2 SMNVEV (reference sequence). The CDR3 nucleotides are TGTGCCAGCAGCACAGCCTACGAGCAGTACTTC. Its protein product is CASSTAYEQYF.

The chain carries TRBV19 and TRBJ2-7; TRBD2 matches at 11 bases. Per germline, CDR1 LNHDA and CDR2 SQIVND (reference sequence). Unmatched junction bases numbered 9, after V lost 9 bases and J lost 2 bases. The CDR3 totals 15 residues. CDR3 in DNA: TGTGCCAGCGCCCTGACTAGCGGGGATCCCTACGAGCAGTACTTC. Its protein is CASALTSGDPYEQYF. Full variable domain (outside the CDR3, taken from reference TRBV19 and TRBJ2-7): DGGITQSPKYLFRKEGQNVTLSCEQNLNHDAMYWYRQDPGQGLRLIYYSQIVNDFQKGDIAEGYSVSREKKESFPLTVTSAQKNPTAFYLCASALTSGDPYEQYFGPGTRLTVT.

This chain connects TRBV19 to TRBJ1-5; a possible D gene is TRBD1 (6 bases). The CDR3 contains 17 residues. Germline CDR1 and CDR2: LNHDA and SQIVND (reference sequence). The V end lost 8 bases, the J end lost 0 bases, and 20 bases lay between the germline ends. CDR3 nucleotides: TGTGCCAGTTTCGAAGGACAGACCCTTTATAGCAATCAGCCCCAGCATTTT. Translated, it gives CASFEGQTLYSNQPQHF.

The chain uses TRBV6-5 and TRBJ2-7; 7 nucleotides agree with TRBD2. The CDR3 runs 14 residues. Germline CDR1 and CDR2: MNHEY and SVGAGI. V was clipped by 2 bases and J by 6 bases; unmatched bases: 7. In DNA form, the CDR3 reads TGTGCCAGCAGTTACGGGTCAGGGAGGGGCGAGCAGTACTTC. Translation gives CASSYGSGRGEQYF.

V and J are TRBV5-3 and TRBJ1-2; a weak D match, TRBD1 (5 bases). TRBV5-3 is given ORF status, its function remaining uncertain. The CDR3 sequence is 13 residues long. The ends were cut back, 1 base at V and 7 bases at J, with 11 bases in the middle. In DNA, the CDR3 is TGTGCCAGAAGCTTGCAGGGAGGAGTTGGCTACACCTTC. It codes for CARSLQGGVGYTF.

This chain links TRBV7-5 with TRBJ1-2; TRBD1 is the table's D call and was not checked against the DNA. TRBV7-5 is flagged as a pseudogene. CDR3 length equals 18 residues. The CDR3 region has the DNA TGTGTCAGAAGCTCGGCGACGGCGACAGGCACTACGGGATATGGCTACACCTTC. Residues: CVRSSATATGTTGYGYTF.

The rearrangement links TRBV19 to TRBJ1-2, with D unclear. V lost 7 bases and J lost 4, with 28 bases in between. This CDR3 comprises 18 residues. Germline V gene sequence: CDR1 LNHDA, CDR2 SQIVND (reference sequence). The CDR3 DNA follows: TGTGCCAGTAACCCTTTGAGAGACTCGGGAAGAGTGAGCTATGGCTACACCTTC. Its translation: CASNPLRDSGRVSYGYTF.

DNA of the CDR3: TGTGCCAGCAGCCTCCCGGGACAGAGCACAGATACGCAGTATTTT. It translates to CASSLPGQSTDTQYF. The rearrangement links TRBV3-1 (or the pseudogene TRBV3-2) to TRBJ2-3, with 7 bases matching TRBD1. This CDR3 comprises 15 residues. Germline V gives CDR1 LGHDT, CDR2 YNNKEL (reference sequence). V was clipped by 4 bases and J by 0 bases; unmatched bases: 4.

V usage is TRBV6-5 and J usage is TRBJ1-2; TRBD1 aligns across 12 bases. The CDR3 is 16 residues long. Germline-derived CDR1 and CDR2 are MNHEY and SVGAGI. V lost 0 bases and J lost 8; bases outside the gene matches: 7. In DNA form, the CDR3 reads TGTGCCAGCAGTTACTCTGGGGGACAGGGGGCAGGGGGCTACACCTTC. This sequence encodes CASSYSGGQGAGGYTF.

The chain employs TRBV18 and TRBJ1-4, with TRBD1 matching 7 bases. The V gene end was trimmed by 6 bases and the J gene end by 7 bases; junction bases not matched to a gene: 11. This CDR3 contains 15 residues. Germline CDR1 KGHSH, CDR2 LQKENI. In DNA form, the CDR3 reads TGTGCCAGCTCGCCCTTCGGGACAGCGGGTGAAAAACTGTTTTTT. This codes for CASSPFGTAGEKLFF.

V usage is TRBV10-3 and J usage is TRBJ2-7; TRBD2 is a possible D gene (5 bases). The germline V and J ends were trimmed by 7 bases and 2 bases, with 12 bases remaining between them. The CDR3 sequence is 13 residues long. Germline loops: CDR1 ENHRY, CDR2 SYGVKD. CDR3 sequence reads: CAIMPGSTYEQYF. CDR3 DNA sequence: TGTGCCATCATGCCGGGATCGACCTACGAGCAGTACTTC.

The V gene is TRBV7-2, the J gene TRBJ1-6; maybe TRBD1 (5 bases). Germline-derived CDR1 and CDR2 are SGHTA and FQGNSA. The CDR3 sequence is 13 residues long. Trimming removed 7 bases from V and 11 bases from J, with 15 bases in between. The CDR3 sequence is CASTIYLGAPLHF. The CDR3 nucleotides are TGTGCCAGCACCATCTATTTAGGGGCACCCCTCCACTTT. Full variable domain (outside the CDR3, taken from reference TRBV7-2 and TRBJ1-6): GAGVSQSPSNKVTEKGKDVELRCDPISGHTALYWYRQSLGQGLEFLIYFQGNSAPDKSGLPSDRFSAERTGGSVSTLTIQRTQQEDSAVYLCASTIYLGAPLHFGNGTRLTVT.